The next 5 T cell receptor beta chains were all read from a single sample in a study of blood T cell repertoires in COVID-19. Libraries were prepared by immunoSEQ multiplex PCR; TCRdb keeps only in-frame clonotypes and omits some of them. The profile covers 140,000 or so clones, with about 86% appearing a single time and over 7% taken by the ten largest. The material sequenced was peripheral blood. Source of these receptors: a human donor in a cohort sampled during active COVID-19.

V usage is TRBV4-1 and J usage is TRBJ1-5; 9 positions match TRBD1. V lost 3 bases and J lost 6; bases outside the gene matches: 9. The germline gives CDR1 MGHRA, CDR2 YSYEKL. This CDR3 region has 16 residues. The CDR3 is CASSHTDRGFGQPQHF. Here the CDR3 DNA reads TGCGCCAGCAGCCACACGGACAGGGGTTTTGGTCAGCCCCAGCATTTT.

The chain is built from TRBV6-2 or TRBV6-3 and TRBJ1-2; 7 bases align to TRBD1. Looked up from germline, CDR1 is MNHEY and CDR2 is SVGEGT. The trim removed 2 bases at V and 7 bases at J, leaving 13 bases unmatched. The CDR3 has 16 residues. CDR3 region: CASSYGLGQRMAGYTF. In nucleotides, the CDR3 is TGTGCCAGCAGTTACGGTCTGGGACAGCGGATGGCTGGCTACACCTTC.

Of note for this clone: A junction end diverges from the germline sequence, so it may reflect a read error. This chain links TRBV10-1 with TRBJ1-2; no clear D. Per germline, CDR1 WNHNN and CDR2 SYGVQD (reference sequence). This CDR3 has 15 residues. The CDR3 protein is CASRVRPGTNCGYTF. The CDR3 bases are TGCGCCAGCAGGGTCCGCCCGGGAACCAACTGTGGCTACACCTTC.

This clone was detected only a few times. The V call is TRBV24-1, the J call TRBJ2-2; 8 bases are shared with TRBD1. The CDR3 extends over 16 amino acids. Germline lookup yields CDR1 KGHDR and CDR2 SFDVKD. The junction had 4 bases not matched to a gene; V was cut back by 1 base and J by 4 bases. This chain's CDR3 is CATSDFGQGSTGELFF. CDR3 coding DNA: TGTGCCACCAGTGATTTCGGACAGGGATCCACCGGGGAGCTGTTTTTT.

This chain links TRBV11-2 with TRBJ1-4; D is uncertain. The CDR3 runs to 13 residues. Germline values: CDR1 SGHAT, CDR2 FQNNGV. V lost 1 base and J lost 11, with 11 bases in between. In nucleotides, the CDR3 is TGTGCCAGCAGCTTAGCGGAGGGAGGGAAACTGTTTTTT. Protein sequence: CASSLAEGGKLFF.